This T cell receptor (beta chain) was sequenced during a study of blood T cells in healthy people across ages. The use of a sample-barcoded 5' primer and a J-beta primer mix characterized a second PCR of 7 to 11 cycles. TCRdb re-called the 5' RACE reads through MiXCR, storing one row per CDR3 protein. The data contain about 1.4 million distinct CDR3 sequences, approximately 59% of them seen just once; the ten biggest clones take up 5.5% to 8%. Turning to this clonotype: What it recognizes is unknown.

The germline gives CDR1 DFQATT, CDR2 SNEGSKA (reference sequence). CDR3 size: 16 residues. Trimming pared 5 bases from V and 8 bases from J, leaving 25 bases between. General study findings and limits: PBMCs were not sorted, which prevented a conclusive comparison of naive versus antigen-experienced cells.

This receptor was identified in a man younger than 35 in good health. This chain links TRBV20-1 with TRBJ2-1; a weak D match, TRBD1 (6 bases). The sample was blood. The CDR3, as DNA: TGCAGTGCTCCGGACGATAGGGGGACGGGCGGCGATGAGCAGTTCTTC. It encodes CSAPDDRGTGGDEQFF.